The entry below gives a single T cell receptor beta chain sequence along with its context. Treatment specified: oral pan-JAK inhibitor, 5-10 mg twice daily. Peripheral blood samples and lesional scalp punch biopsies were obtained from alopecia areata patients. The sample originates from a study of CD8+ T cells in alopecia areata. Extracted RNA was reverse transcribed, and the resulting cDNA served as sequencing template. TCRdb's table, derived via immunoSEQ multiplex PCR, lists solely in-frame clones and lacks some. The data hold approximately 280,000 clones, with about 62% observed a single time. Trimming took 6 bases from V and 2 from J; bases not matched to a gene: 12. Germline CDR1 SGHDT, CDR2 YYEEEE. This CDR3 spans 16 amino acids.

The J gene is TRBJ2-5, the V gene TRBV5-6; TRBD2 aligns across 8 bases. The input for sequencing was CD4+ T cells sorted from blood, taken at week 24, from a patient treated with tofacitinib. This TCR was recovered from a human donor with alopecia areata. Here the CDR3 DNA reads TGTGCCAGCACCGAGAGCCCTAGCGGGCTGCAAGAGACCCAGTACTTC. Amino acids: CASTESPSGLQETQYF.